This TCR beta chain was recorded in a study of T-cell reconstitution after alpha-beta-depleted transplantation in children. The CDR3 totals 16 residues. V was cut by 4 bases and J by 1 base, with 16 bases left in between. Germline V gene data show CDR1 as SGHRS and CDR2 as YFSETQ. This clonotype has a handful of counts. Unique molecular identifiers were used to barcode this TCRbeta library. One entry per CDR3 protein, called by TCRdb with MiXCR from the PCR reads. The sample has some 390,000 distinct CDR3 sequences, over 20% seen once; the top ten hold around 3.9%. Sample: PBMCs from the stem cell graft donor, taken from the stem cell graft. The chain combines TRBV5-1 with TRBJ2-3, with D tentatively TRBD1 or TRBD2 (5 bases each). The receptor was isolated from a human donor who donated a stem cell graft to a child with acute myeloid leukemia. The CDR3 loop reads CASSPLGVVGTDTQYF. CDR3 nucleotides: TGCGCCAGCAGCCCCTTGGGGGTAGTGGGCACAGATACGCAGTATTTT. The full variable domain, rest sourced from reference TRBV5-1 and TRBJ2-3, is KAGVTQTPRYLIKTRGQQVTLSCSPISGHRSVSWYQQTPGQGLQFLFEYFSETQRNKGNFPGRFSGRQFSNSRSEMNVSTLELGDSALYLCASSPLGVVGTDTQYFGPGTRLTVL.